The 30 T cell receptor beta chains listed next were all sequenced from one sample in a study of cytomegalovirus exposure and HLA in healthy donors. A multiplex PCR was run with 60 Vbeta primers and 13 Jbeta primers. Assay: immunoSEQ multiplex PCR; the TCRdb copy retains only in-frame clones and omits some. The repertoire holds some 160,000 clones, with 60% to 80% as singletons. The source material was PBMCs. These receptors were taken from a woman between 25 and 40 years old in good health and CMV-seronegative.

CDR3 DNA sequence: TGTGCCTGGAGCGCGTCGACGGGATTGTCGTCGTTCTTC. It yields the protein CAWSASTGLSSFF. The rearrangement links TRBV30 to TRBJ2-1; D is possibly TRBD2 (5 bases). V was cut by 3 bases and J by 15 bases, with 21 bases left in between. This CDR3 region has 13 residues. Germline loops: CDR1 GTSNPN, CDR2 SVGIG (reference sequence).

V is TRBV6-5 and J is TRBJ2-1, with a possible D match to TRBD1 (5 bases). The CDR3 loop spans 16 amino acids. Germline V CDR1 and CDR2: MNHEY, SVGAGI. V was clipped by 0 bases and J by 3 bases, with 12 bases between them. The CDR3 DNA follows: TGTGCCAGCAGTTACTCAGGCAGGGTGGGCTACAATGAGCAGTTCTTC. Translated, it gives CASSYSGRVGYNEQFF.

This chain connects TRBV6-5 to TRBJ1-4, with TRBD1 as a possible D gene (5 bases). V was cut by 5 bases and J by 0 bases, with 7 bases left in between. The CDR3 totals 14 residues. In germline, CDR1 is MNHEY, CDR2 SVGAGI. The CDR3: CASSQTATNEKLFF. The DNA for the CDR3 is TGTGCCAGCAGTCAGACAGCAACTAATGAAAAACTGTTTTTT.

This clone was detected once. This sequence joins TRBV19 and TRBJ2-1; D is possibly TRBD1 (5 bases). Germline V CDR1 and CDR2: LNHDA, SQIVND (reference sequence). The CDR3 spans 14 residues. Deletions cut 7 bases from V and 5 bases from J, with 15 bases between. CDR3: CASIPQGSDNEQFF. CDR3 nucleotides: TGTGCCAGTATCCCGCAGGGTTCGGACAATGAGCAGTTCTTC.

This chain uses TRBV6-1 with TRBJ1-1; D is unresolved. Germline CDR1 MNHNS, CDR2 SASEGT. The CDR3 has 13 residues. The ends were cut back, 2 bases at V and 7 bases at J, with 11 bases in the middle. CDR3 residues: CASSESEWNEAFF. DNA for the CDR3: TGTGCCAGCAGTGAAAGCGAGTGGAATGAAGCTTTCTTT.

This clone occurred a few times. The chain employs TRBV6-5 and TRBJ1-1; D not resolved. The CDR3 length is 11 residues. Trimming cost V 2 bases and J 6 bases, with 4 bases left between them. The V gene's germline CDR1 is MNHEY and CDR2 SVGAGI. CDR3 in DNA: TGTGCCAGCAGTTACGGAGCTGAAGCTTTCTTT. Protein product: CASSYGAEAFF.

Here the CDR3 reads CASVRGKEAFF. Written as DNA, the CDR3 is TGTGCCAGCGTCAGGGGGAAGGAAGCTTTCTTT. The genes are TRBV2 and TRBJ1-1; 7 bases fit TRBD1. Germline V gene lookup returns CDR1 SNHLY and CDR2 FYNNEI. Losses at the gene ends were 8 bases for V and 8 bases for J; bases not matched to a gene: 5. This CDR3 comprises 11 residues.

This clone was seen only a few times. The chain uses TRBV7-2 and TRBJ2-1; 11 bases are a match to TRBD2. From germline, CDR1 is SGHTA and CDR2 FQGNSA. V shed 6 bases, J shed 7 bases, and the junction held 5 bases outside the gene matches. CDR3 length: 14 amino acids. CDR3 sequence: CASRVAGGPNEQFF. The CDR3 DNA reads TGTGCCAGCAGGGTAGCGGGGGGGCCTAATGAGCAGTTCTTC.

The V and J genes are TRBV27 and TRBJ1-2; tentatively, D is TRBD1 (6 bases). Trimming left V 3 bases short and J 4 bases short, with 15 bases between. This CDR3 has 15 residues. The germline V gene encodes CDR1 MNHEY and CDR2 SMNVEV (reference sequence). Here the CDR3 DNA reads TGTGCCAGCAGTTTCCTCTCCCGGACAGCCTATGGCTACACCTTC. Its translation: CASSFLSRTAYGYTF.

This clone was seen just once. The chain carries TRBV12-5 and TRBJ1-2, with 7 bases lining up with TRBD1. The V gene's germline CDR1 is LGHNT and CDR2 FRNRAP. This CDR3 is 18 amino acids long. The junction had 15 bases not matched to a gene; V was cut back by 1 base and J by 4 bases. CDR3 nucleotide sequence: TGTGCTAGTGGTTTGGCCAAAATTATACAGGGGACACTCTATGGCTACACCTTC. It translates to CASGLAKIIQGTLYGYTF.

CDR3 bases: TGTGCCAGCATTACGCAGGGCAATCAGCCCCAGCATTTT. Protein sequence: CASITQGNQPQHF. V gene TRBV28 combines with J gene TRBJ1-5, with unresolved D. The CDR3 spans 13 residues. Between the trimmed V and J ends, which lost 7 bases and 2 bases, there was a span of 9 bases. CDR1 and CDR2 (germline): MDHEN, SYDVKM. The full variable domain, rest sourced from reference TRBV28 and TRBJ1-5, is DVKVTQSSRYLVKRTGEKVFLECVQDMDHENMFWYRQDPGLGLRLIYFSYDVKMKEKGDIPEGYSVSREKKERFSLILESASTNQTSMYLCASITQGNQPQHFGDGTRLSIL.

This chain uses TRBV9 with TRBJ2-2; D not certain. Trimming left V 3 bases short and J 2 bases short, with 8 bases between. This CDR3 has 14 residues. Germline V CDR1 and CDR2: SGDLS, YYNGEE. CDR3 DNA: TGTGCCAGCAGCGAGACTCGAAACACCGGGGAGCTGTTTTTT. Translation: CASSETRNTGELFF.

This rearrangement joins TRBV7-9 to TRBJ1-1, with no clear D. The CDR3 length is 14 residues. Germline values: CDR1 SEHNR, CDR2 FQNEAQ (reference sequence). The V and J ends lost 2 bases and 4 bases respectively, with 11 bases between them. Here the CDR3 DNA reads TGTGCCAGCAGCTTAATGGAAGGAGGCACTGAAGCTTTCTTT. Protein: CASSLMEGGTEAFF.

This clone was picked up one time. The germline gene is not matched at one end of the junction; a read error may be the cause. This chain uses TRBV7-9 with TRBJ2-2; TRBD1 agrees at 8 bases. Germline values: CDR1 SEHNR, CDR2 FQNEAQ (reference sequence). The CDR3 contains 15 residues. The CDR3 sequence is CSSSQDRVSTGELFF. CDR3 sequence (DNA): TGTTCCAGCAGCCAGGACAGGGTTTCCACCGGGGAGCTGTTTTTT.

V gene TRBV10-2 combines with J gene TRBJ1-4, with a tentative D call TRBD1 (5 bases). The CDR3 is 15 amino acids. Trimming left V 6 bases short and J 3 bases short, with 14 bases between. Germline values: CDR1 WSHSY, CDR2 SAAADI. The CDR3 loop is CASRLREGANEKLFF. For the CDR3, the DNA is TGCGCCAGCAGGCTCAGGGAAGGAGCTAATGAAAAACTGTTTTTT.

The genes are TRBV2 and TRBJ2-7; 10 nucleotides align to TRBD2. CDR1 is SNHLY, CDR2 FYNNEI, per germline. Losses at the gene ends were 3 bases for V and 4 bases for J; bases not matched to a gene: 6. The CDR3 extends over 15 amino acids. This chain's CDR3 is CASSDVLAGEYEQYF. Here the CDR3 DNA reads TGTGCCAGCAGTGATGTCCTAGCGGGGGAATACGAGCAGTACTTC.

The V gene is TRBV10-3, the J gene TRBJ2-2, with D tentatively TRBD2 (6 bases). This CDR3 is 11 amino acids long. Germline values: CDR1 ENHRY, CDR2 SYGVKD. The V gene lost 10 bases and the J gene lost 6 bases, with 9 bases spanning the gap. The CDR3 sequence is CATLASGELFF. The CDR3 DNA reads TGTGCCACTCTAGCGTCCGGGGAGCTGTTTTTT.

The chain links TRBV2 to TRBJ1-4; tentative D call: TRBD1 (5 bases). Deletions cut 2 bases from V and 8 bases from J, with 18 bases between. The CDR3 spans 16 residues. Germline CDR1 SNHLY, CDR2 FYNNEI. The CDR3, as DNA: TGTGCCAGCAGTGAACGCAGGGCGGGGGTTAACGAAAAACTGTTTTTT. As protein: CASSERRAGVNEKLFF.

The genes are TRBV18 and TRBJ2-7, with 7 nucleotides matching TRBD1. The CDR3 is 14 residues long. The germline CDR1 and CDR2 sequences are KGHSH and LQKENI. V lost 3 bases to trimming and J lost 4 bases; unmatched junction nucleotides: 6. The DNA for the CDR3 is TGTGCCAGCTCACCCCCGGGACAGCGATACGAGCAGTACTTC. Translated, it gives CASSPPGQRYEQYF.

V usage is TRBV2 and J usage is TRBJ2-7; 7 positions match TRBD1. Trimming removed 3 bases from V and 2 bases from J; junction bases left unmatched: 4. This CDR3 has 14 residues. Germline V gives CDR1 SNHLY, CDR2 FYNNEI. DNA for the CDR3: TGTGCCAGCAGTGAGGGGGACAGCACCTACGAGCAGTACTTC. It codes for CASSEGDSTYEQYF.

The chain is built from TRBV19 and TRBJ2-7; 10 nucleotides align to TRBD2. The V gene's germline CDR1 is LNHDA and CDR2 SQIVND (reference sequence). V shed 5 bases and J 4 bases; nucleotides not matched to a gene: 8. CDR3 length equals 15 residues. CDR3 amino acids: CASSRPGLAPYEQYF. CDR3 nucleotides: TGTGCCAGTAGTCGGCCGGGACTAGCGCCTTACGAGCAGTACTTC.

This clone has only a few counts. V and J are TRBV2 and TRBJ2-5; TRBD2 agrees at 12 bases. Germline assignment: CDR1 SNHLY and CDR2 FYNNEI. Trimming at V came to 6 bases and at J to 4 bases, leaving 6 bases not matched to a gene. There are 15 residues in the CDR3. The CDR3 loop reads CASRLAGGPRETQYF. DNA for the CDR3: TGTGCCAGCAGACTAGCGGGGGGCCCCAGAGAGACCCAGTACTTC.

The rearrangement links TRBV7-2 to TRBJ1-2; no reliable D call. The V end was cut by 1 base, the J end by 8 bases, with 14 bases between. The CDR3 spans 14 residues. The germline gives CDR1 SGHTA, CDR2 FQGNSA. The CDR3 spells CASSLGSPPGGYTF. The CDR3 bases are TGTGCCAGCAGCTTAGGTTCACCTCCGGGGGGCTACACCTTC. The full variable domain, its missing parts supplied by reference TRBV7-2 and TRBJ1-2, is GAGVSQSPSNKVTEKGKDVELRCDPISGHTALYWYRQSLGQGLEFLIYFQGNSAPDKSGLPSDRFSAERTGGSVSTLTIQRTQQEDSAVYLCASSLGSPPGGYTFGSGTRLTVV.

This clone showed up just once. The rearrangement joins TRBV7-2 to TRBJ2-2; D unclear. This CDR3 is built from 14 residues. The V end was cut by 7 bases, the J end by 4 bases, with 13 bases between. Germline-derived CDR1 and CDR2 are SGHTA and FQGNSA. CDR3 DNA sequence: TGTGCCAGCACCATGCCGGTATTCACCGGGGAGCTGTTTTTT. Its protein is CASTMPVFTGELFF.

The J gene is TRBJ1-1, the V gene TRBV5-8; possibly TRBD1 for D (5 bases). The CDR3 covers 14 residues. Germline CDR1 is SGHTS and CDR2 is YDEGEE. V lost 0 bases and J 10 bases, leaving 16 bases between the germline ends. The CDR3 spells CASSLAHRGRGAFF. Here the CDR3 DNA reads TGTGCCAGCAGCTTGGCTCACCGGGGGAGGGGAGCTTTCTTT.

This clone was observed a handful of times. This CDR3 reads CASGGASNTEAFF. The DNA for the CDR3 is TGTGCCAGCGGGGGGGCCTCGAACACTGAAGCTTTCTTT. The rearrangement joins TRBV11-2 to TRBJ1-1; weak D call: TRBD1 (6 bases). CDR1 and CDR2 from the germline V gene are SGHAT and FQNNGV. With 8 bases removed from V and 1 base from J, the gap between germline ends came to 11 bases. CDR3 size: 13 residues. The full variable domain, completed using reference TRBV11-2 and TRBJ1-1, is EAGVAQSPRYKIIEKRQSVAFWCNPISGHATLYWYQQILGQGPKLLIQFQNNGVVDDSQLPKDRFSAERLKGVDSTLKIQPAKLEDSAVYLCASGGASNTEAFFGQGTRLTVV.

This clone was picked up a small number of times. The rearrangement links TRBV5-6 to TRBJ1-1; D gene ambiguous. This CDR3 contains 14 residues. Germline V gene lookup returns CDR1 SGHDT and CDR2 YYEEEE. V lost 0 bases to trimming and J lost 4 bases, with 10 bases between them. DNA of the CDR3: TGTGCCAGCAGCTTGGTTAGCGGAGGCACTGAAGCTTTCTTT. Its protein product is CASSLVSGGTEAFF.

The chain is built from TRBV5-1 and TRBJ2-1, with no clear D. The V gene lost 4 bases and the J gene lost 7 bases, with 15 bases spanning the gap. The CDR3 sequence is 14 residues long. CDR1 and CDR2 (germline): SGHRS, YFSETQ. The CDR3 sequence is CASSPLAGWNEQFF. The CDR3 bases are TGCGCCAGCAGCCCCCTGGCAGGTTGGAATGAGCAGTTCTTC.

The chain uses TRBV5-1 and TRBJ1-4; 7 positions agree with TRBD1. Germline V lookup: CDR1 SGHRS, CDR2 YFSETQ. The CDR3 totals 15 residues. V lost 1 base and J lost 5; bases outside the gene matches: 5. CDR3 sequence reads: CASSLQTGTNEKLFF. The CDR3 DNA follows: TGCGCCAGCAGCTTGCAGACAGGGACGAATGAAAAACTGTTTTTT.

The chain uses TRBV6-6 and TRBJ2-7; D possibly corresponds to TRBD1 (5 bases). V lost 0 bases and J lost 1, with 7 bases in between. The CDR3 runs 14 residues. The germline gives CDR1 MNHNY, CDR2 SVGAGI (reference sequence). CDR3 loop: CASSYSDRSYEQYF. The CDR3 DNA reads TGTGCCAGCAGTTACTCAGACAGATCCTACGAGCAGTACTTC.